The 22 T cell receptor beta chains in this list originate from one sample, sequenced in a study of T cells in localized non-small cell lung cancer. The data were produced by immunoSEQ multiplex PCR, yet TCRdb's version contains in-frame clones alone and is incomplete. The sample shows 35,000 to 45,000 clones, more than 70% of them seen only once. The sequenced sample was peripheral blood, obtained before any cancer treatment. The receptors were sampled from a female donor of 60 years or more with stage I squamous cell lung carcinoma.

V usage is TRBV19 and J usage is TRBJ2-5; TRBD2 aligns across 11 bases. Germline-derived CDR1 and CDR2 are LNHDA and SQIVND (reference sequence). This CDR3 is 15 amino acids long. V lost 6 bases and J lost 6; bases outside the gene matches: 9. CDR3 sequence (DNA): TGTGCCAGTAGGCCGACTAGCGGGATGGGAAAGACCCAGTACTTC. Translated, it gives CASRPTSGMGKTQYF.

V usage is TRBV29-1 and J usage is TRBJ1-1; D is perhaps TRBD1 (5 bases). CDR1 is SQVTM, CDR2 ANQGSEA, per germline. Trimming cost V 4 bases and J 5 bases, with 11 bases left between them. The CDR3 runs 12 residues. CDR3 DNA sequence: TGCAGCGTTGGGGGCGCGAGGACTGAAGCTTTCTTT. Amino acids: CSVGGARTEAFF.

The chain links TRBV11-2 to TRBJ1-1; unclear D gene. Trimming cost V 5 bases and J 6 bases, with 13 bases left between them. From germline, CDR1 is SGHAT and CDR2 FQNNGV. CDR3 length: 13 residues. CDR3 sequence (DNA): TGTGCCAGCAGCCTCTCACCAGGCGCTGAAGCTTTCTTT. Protein sequence: CASSLSPGAEAFF. Together with reference TRBV11-2 and TRBJ1-1, the CDR3 gives the full variable domain: EAGVAQSPRYKIIEKRQSVAFWCNPISGHATLYWYQQILGQGPKLLIQFQNNGVVDDSQLPKDRFSAERLKGVDSTLKIQPAKLEDSAVYLCASSLSPGAEAFFGQGTRLTVV.

V gene TRBV9 combines with J gene TRBJ1-5; 10 nucleotides align to TRBD1. This CDR3 contains 16 residues. V lost 4 bases to trimming and J lost 3 bases; unmatched junction nucleotides: 7. CDR1 SGDLS and CDR2 YYNGEE come from the germline V gene. CDR3 amino acids: CASSPGTGDDNQPQHF. In DNA, the CDR3 is TGTGCCAGCAGCCCCGGGACAGGGGACGACAATCAGCCCCAGCATTTT.

The V call is TRBV4-2, the J call TRBJ2-1, with TRBD2 identical over 14 bases. V dropped 1 base and J dropped 8; count of bases not matched to a gene: 7. The CDR3 is 17 amino acids. Per the germline V gene, CDR1 is LGHNA and CDR2 is YNFKEQ. CDR3: CASSQAAGTSGRHEQFF. Here the CDR3 DNA reads TGTGCCAGCAGCCAAGCCGCGGGGACTAGCGGGAGACATGAGCAGTTCTTC.

This clone appeared a few times. The chain is built from TRBV5-4 and TRBJ2-3; D unresolved. Trimming cost V 3 bases and J 1 base, with 12 bases left between them. The CDR3 has 15 amino acids. Per the germline V gene, CDR1 is SGHNT and CDR2 is YYREEE (reference sequence). The CDR3 protein is CASSSKAAGTDTQYF. Written as DNA, the CDR3 is TGTGCCAGCAGCTCAAAAGCCGCAGGCACAGATACGCAGTATTTT. The entire variable domain, with the rest obtained from reference TRBV5-4 and TRBJ2-3, is as follows: ETGVTQSPTHLIKTRGQQVTLRCSSQSGHNTVSWYQQALGQGPQFIFQYYREEENGRGNFPPRFSGLQFPNYSSELNVNALELDDSALYLCASSSKAAGTDTQYFGPGTRLTVL.

CDR3 DNA: TGTGCCAGCGGGGGGAGCAGGGGACTCTCTGGAAACACCATATATTTT. Translation: CASGGSRGLSGNTIYF. This rearrangement joins TRBV19 to TRBJ1-3, with D tentatively TRBD1 (6 bases). The germline V gene has CDR1 LNHDA and CDR2 SQIVND (reference sequence). This CDR3 region has 16 residues. V was shortened by 9 bases and J by 0 bases, with 18 bases between the two germline ends.

The chain couples TRBV7-2 to TRBJ2-1; D is undetermined. The CDR3 spans 15 residues. V lost 2 bases and J 2 bases, leaving 10 bases between the germline ends. CDR1 SGHTA and CDR2 FQGNSA come from the germline V gene. DNA for the CDR3: TGTGCCAGCAGCTTAACCCCCCGAACCTACAATGAGCAGTTCTTC. Translation: CASSLTPRTYNEQFF.

The chain carries TRBV5-1 and TRBJ2-1; D is unclear. Deletions cut 0 bases from V and 2 bases from J, with 12 bases between. From germline, CDR1 is SGHRS and CDR2 YFSETQ. This CDR3 contains 16 residues. CDR3 protein: CASSLAGVAAYNEQFF. The CDR3 DNA follows: TGCGCCAGCAGCTTGGCCGGAGTAGCAGCCTACAATGAGCAGTTCTTC.

This sequence joins TRBV5-4 and TRBJ2-7, with 10 bases identical to TRBD2. This CDR3 is built from 15 residues. The V segment lost 5 bases and the J segment 7 bases; nucleotides outside the gene matches: 12. The germline gives CDR1 SGHNT, CDR2 YYREEE (reference sequence). CDR3: CASRSQREGPQEQYF. The CDR3 region has the DNA TGTGCCAGCAGGTCGCAGCGGGAGGGCCCACAAGAGCAGTACTTC.

The sample holds one count of this clone. This chain joins TRBV7-6 and TRBJ1-2; TRBD1 matches at 8 bases. Germline CDR1 SGHVS, CDR2 FNYEAQ. The ends lost 5 bases at V and 5 bases at J; junction bases unmatched: 7. The CDR3 totals 14 residues. The CDR3 is CASSATGVGYGYTF. As DNA, the CDR3 is TGTGCCAGCAGCGCGACAGGGGTTGGGTATGGCTACACCTTC.

The chain couples TRBV7-8 to TRBJ1-4, with a possible D match to TRBD1 (5 bases). V was cut by 3 bases and J by 5 bases, with 16 bases left in between. Germline CDR1 is SGHVS and CDR2 is FQNEAQ. CDR3 length: 16 amino acids. CDR3 DNA: TGTGCCAGCAGCTTTAGCCCGACAGCAAGGAATGAAAAACTGTTTTTT. This encodes CASSFSPTARNEKLFF. The full variable domain, its missing parts supplied by reference TRBV7-8 and TRBJ1-4, is GAGVSQSPRYKVAKRGQDVALRCDPISGHVSLFWYQQALGQGPEFLTYFQNEAQLDKSGLPSDRFFAERPEGSVSTLKIQRTQQEDSAVYLCASSFSPTARNEKLFFGSGTQLSVL.

The chain is built from TRBV30 and TRBJ1-5; tentative D call: TRBD1 (6 bases). V lost 0 bases and J lost 7, with 13 bases in between. The CDR3 sequence is 14 residues long. Germline V gene sequence: CDR1 GTSNPN, CDR2 SVGIG (reference sequence). CDR3 sequence: CAWSVRGARQPQHF. The CDR3 DNA sequence: TGTGCCTGGAGTGTACGGGGGGCACGACAGCCCCAGCATTTT.

This clone was found a few times. The chain links TRBV7-2 to TRBJ1-5; D unclear. The CDR3 is 14 residues long. Germline V CDR1 and CDR2: SGHTA, FQGNSA. V shed 4 bases and J shed 7 bases, with 14 bases lying between them. The CDR3 reads CASSSTSLGQPQHF. CDR3 DNA sequence: TGTGCCAGCAGCTCCACCTCTCTTGGGCAGCCCCAGCATTTT.

V gene TRBV7-2 combines with J gene TRBJ1-5; 8 bases are shared with TRBD1. Trimming took 5 bases from V and 2 from J; bases not matched to a gene: 2. The length of the CDR3 is 14 residues. Germline V gives CDR1 SGHTA, CDR2 FQGNSA. The CDR3 region is CASSVQGGNQPQHF. The CDR3 region has the DNA TGTGCCAGCAGCGTACAGGGGGGCAATCAGCCCCAGCATTTT. The full variable domain, rest sourced from reference TRBV7-2 and TRBJ1-5, is GAGVSQSPSNKVTEKGKDVELRCDPISGHTALYWYRQSLGQGLEFLIYFQGNSAPDKSGLPSDRFSAERTGGSVSTLTIQRTQQEDSAVYLCASSVQGGNQPQHFGDGTRLSIL.

The V and J genes are TRBV15 and TRBJ2-3; TRBD2 matches at 12 bases. With 0 bases clipped from V and 4 bases from J, the junction kept 11 bases outside the gene matches. CDR1 LNHNV and CDR2 YYDKDF come from the germline V gene (reference sequence). This CDR3 comprises 19 residues. The CDR3: CATSREGGLAGGPADTQYF. The CDR3 DNA reads as TGTGCCACCAGCAGAGAGGGAGGGCTAGCGGGAGGGCCCGCAGATACGCAGTATTTT.

The genes are TRBV6-6 and TRBJ2-4; tentative D call: TRBD2 (6 bases). The germline CDR1 and CDR2 sequences are MNHNY and SVGAGI (reference sequence). The CDR3 runs 14 residues. Trimming left V 2 bases short and J 7 bases short, with 12 bases between. CDR3 in amino acids: CASSYPRGRNIQYF. For the CDR3, the DNA is TGTGCCAGCAGTTACCCACGGGGGAGGAACATTCAGTACTTC.

The chain is built from TRBV9 and TRBJ2-1; 12 nucleotides align to TRBD2. Unmatched junction bases numbered 4, after V lost 4 bases and J lost 8 bases. The germline CDR1 and CDR2 sequences are SGDLS and YYNGEE. The CDR3 extends over 14 amino acids. DNA of the CDR3: TGTGCCAGCAGCCTAGCGGGAGGGCCTTATGAGCAGTTCTTC. It translates to CASSLAGGPYEQFF. Complete variable domain (other parts from reference TRBV9 and TRBJ2-1): DSGVTQTPKHLITATGQRVTLRCSPRSGDLSVYWYQQSLDQGLQFLIQYYNGEERAKGNILERFSAQQFPDLHSELNLSSLELGDSALYFCASSLAGGPYEQFFGPGTRLTVL.

The rearrangement links TRBV19 to TRBJ2-3; no clear D. The CDR3 sequence is 14 residues long. V lost 4 bases and J lost 1, with 9 bases in between. Looked up from germline, CDR1 is LNHDA and CDR2 is SQIVND (reference sequence). CDR3: CASSSMIRTDTQYF. The CDR3, as DNA: TGTGCCAGTAGTAGCATGATACGCACAGATACGCAGTATTTT.

The gene calls are TRBV19 and TRBJ1-1; D might be TRBD1 (6 bases). The V gene lost 3 bases and the J gene lost 1 base, with 15 bases spanning the gap. The germline gives CDR1 LNHDA, CDR2 SQIVND (reference sequence). The CDR3 totals 16 residues. The CDR3 region is CASSIRGLSSNTEAFF. CDR3 DNA sequence: TGTGCCAGTAGTATCCGGGGGCTATCGTCGAACACTGAAGCTTTCTTT.

This rearrangement joins TRBV11-2 to TRBJ1-4; D might be TRBD1 (5 bases). Germline CDR1 is SGHAT and CDR2 is FQNNGV. Trimming stripped 3 bases from V and 5 bases from J, with 7 bases between. CDR3 length: 13 amino acids. The CDR3 sequence: CASSLGPNEKLFF. The CDR3 DNA follows: TGTGCCAGCAGCTTGGGGCCCAATGAAAAACTGTTTTTT.

The chain combines TRBV14 with TRBJ2-7, with D unclear. The CDR3 length is 13 residues. Germline V CDR1 and CDR2: SGHDN, FVKESK. V was trimmed by 7 bases and J by 6 bases, leaving 16 bases between them. The CDR3 DNA is TGTGCCAGCAAGGCCGGCTATCCGGGCGAGCAGTACTTC. It encodes CASKAGYPGEQYF.